A single sample is the source of the 12 T cell receptor beta chains below, sequenced in a study of neoadjuvant anti-PD-1 for oral cavity cancer. Profiled with immunoSEQ multiplex PCR; TCRdb holds only in-frame clones, not every one. The data contain tens of thousands of clones, around four fifths of them seen just once; the ten biggest clones take up approximately 3%. Here the sequenced sample was PBMCs, taken before nivolumab (anti-PD-1) treatment. These receptors originate from a person aged 40-85 years with oral cavity squamous cell carcinoma.

The gene calls are TRBV6-1 and TRBJ1-1; TRBD1 agrees at 8 bases. The ends lost 1 base at V and 5 bases at J; junction bases unmatched: 9. This CDR3 comprises 16 residues. The germline V gene has CDR1 MNHNS and CDR2 SASEGT. The CDR3 DNA is TGTGCCAGCAGTGAAGTTGGTCAGGGGGCGCGAACTGAAGCTTTCTTT. It yields the protein CASSEVGQGARTEAFF.

The chain recombines TRBV15 with TRBJ1-6; D not certain. V was trimmed by 4 bases and J by 7 bases, leaving 5 bases between them. The CDR3 runs to 12 residues. CDR1 and CDR2 (germline): LNHNV, YYDKDF (reference sequence). CDR3 loop: CATSTANSPLHF. The CDR3 nucleotides are TGTGCCACCAGCACCGCAAATTCACCCCTCCACTTT.

The rearrangement uses TRBV10-1 and TRBJ2-3, with D maybe TRBD2 (6 bases). CDR3 length: 14 residues. Germline loops: CDR1 WNHNN, CDR2 SYGVQD (reference sequence). Trimming removed 4 bases at V and 4 bases at J, with 12 bases between. DNA for the CDR3: TGCGCCAGCAGTGGGCAACCGGGGGCAGATACGCAGTATTTT. Protein sequence: CASSGQPGADTQYF.

The chain combines TRBV5-1 with TRBJ1-1, with no clear D. The CDR3 length is 13 residues. Per germline, CDR1 SGHRS and CDR2 YFSETQ. The V end was cut by 0 bases, the J end by 0 bases, with 3 bases between. CDR3 residues: CASSLDVNTEAFF. The DNA for the CDR3 is TGCGCCAGCAGCTTGGACGTGAACACTGAAGCTTTCTTT.

The rearrangement links TRBV2 to TRBJ2-4; D remains unclear. CDR1 is SNHLY, CDR2 FYNNEI, per germline. V lost 6 bases and J 3 bases, leaving 9 bases between the germline ends. The CDR3 is 13 amino acids. In DNA form, the CDR3 reads TGTGCCAGCAGGGTTTGGGGCAAAAACATTCAGTACTTC. Residues: CASRVWGKNIQYF.

The chain has TRBV27 and TRBJ2-6; no firm D call. CDR3 length equals 14 residues. V lost 5 bases and J lost 0, with 5 bases in between. CDR1 is MNHEY, CDR2 SMNVEV, per germline (reference sequence). CDR3 nucleotides: TGTGCCAGCAGTGTAAGCTCTGGGGCCAACGTCCTGACTTTC. As protein: CASSVSSGANVLTF.

Note on this clone: The junction and the germline gene differ at one end; a read error may be behind it. This sequence joins TRBV6-1 and TRBJ2-7; tentative D call: TRBD1 (6 bases). The CDR3 runs 13 residues. The V gene's germline CDR1 is MNHNS and CDR2 SASEGT. This chain's CDR3 is CASSTWTDLALLF. The CDR3 DNA follows: TGTGCCAGCAGTACCTGGACAGACTTGGCCCTTTTGTTC.

The chain joins TRBV9 to TRBJ1-1; D is possibly TRBD1 (5 bases). Germline lookup yields CDR1 SGDLS and CDR2 YYNGEE. The CDR3 runs to 13 residues. V gave up 3 bases and J gave up 7 bases, with 13 bases separating them. The CDR3 sequence: CASSGRGTSEAFF. CDR3 bases: TGTGCCAGCAGCGGACGGGGGACCAGTGAAGCTTTCTTT.

The genes are TRBV6-5 and TRBJ2-1, with 12 bases aligning to TRBD2. Germline CDR1 MNHEY, CDR2 SVGAGI. The CDR3 runs 15 residues. The V gene end was trimmed by 4 bases and the J gene end by 6 bases; junction bases not matched to a gene: 4. DNA of the CDR3: TGTGCCAGCAGTTCTCGACTAGCGGGAGCCAATGAGCAGTTCTTC. As protein: CASSSRLAGANEQFF.

The chain combines TRBV5-4 with TRBJ1-2; D might be TRBD1 (5 bases). The CDR3 length is 15 residues. Germline assignment: CDR1 SGHNT and CDR2 YYREEE (reference sequence). Deletions cut 5 bases from V and 6 bases from J, with 20 bases between. The CDR3 region has the DNA TGTGCCAGCAGTTGGGGGGGTGTGCCCGATCATGGCTACACCTTC. Amino acids: CASSWGGVPDHGYTF.

The V and J genes are TRBV28 and TRBJ1-2; unclear D gene. V was clipped by 3 bases and J by 5 bases, with 13 bases between them. The CDR3 runs to 14 residues. In germline, CDR1 is MDHEN, CDR2 SYDVKM. The CDR3 nucleotides read TGTGCCAGCAGTTTTGCCGATCTGAGTTATGGCTACACCTTC. Translation gives CASSFADLSYGYTF.

V gene TRBV6-6 combines with J gene TRBJ1-1; TRBD1 might be the D (5 bases). V was pared by 0 bases and J by 4 bases, with 9 bases between. The CDR3 spans 14 residues. From germline, CDR1 is MNHNY and CDR2 SVGAGI (reference sequence). CDR3 DNA: TGTGCCAGCAGTTACTCTCCGCAGGGCACTGAAGCTTTCTTT. It yields the protein CASSYSPQGTEAFF.